This record concerns one T cell receptor (beta chain) sequence. The target of this receptor is not known. No much larger clonotype is one base removed from it; base qualities were not supplied. The data derive from a study of blood T cell repertoires in COVID-19 (dated by TCRdb to 2018 to 2021). Turning to the overall study: The collaborator samples originated in the United States, Italy and Spain and spanned the acute and convalescent phases of COVID-19. The samples were drawn from two sources: the first 160 participants of the ongoing ImmuneRACE study, and 1,200 or so subjects contributed by 6 global collaborators. Where HLA class I and class II types were available, the types were taken from metadata supplied by the sample provider, not from assay-based typing. The prospective study material was composed of cDNA or gDNA derived from T cells, B-cell-depleted T cells, or PBMCs. The repertoires were made available in a free public database intended to serve as a resource for research on the immune response to SARS-CoV-2. Nearly every sample came with metadata listing a de-identified subject ID, COVID-19 status, age in years and sex. Subjects who had been exposed to COVID-19, were actively infected with it, or had recovered from it provided the deeply sampled blood TCRbeta repertoires that made up the dataset.

Samples from volunteer blood donors who had recovered from COVID-19 were contributed by a second Seattle source. The collaborating institutions used their own protocols to collect whole blood in K2EDTA tubes. Collaborator samples were shipped for TCRbeta analysis as frozen whole blood, isolated PBMCs, or DNA extracted from either sample type. The immunoSEQ Assay, a bias-controlled multiplex PCR, was used to amplify TCRbeta CDR3 regions from genomic DNA. Per the source publication's procedure: Nucleated cell counts per sample were estimated from amplification of reference gene primers within the assay. To quantify the absolute abundance of each unique TCRbeta CDR3 rearrangement, sequence reads were collapsed and filtered. For each sample, productive Simpson clonality was calculated as the square root of Simpson's diversity index across productive rearrangements. In its TCRdb copy, this immuneACCESS table keeps in-frame sequences only and misses some clones. Where compared with another copy, unresolved V genes explain less than half of these, and the others have no known cause. V, J and clone size derive from that table, while D and trimming were established from the DNA sequence. In all, the sample holds 170,000 or so clones, and roughly nine tenths of those were seen once. Approximately 2% of the sample lies in the top ten.

Paper-wide results and their limitations: Clinical and demographic metadata were provided uncurated, with the amount varying by source and participant.

Sequenced sample: peripheral blood. The TCR sequence derives from a man younger than 35 who had recovered from COVID-19.

The CDR3 sequence is CASRQGPYNEQFF. The DNA sequence follows: TGTGCCAGCAGGCAGGGCCCTTACAATGAGCAGTTCTTC. The sequence links TRBV6-5 to TRBJ2-1; TRBD1 is a weak D gene call, 5 bases matching. CDR1 and CDR2 are read off the germline V gene as MNHEY and SVGAGI. Deletion took 6 bases off V and 4 bases off J, with a span of 10 bases between the germline ends. The CDR3 covers 13 residues, taking in both the cysteine and the phenylalanine. Just CDR3 DNA is preserved here, 39 bases in frame from base 1.